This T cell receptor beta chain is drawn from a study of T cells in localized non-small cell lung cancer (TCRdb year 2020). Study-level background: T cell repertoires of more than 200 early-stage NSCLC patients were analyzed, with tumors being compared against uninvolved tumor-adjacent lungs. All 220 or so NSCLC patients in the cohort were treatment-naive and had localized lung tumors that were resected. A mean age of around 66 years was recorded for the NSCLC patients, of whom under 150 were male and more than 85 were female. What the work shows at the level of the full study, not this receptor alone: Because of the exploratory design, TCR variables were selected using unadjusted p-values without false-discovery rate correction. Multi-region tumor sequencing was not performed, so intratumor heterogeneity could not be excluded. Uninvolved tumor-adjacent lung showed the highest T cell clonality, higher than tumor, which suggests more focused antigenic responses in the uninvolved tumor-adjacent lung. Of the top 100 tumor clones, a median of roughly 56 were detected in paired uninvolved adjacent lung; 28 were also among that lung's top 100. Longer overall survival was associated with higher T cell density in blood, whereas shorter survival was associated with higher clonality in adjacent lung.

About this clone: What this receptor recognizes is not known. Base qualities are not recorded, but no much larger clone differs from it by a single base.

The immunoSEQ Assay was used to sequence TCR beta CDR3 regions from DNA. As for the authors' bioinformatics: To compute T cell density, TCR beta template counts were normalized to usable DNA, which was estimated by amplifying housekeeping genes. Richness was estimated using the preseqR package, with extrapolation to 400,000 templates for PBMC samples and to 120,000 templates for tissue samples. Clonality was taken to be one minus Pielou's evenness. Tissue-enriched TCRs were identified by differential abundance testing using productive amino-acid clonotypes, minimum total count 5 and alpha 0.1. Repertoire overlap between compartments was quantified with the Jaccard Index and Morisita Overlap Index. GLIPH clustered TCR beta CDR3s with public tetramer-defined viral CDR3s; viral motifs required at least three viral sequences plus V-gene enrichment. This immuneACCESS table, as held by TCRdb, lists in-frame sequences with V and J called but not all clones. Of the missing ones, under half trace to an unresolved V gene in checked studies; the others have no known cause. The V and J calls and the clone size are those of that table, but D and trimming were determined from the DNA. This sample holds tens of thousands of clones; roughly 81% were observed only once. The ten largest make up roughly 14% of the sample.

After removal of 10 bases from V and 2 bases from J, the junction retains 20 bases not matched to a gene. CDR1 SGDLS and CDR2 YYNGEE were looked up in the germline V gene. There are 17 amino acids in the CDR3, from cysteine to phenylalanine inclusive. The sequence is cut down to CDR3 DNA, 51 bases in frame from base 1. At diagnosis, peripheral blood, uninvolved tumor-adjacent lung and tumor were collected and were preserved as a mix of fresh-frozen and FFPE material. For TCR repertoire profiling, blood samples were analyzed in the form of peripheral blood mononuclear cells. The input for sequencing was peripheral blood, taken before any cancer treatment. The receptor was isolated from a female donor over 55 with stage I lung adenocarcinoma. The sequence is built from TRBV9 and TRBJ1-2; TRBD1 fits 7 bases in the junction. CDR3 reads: CAPKPPTGRPLNYGYTF. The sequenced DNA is TGTGCCCCAAAGCCACCGACAGGGAGGCCCCTAAACTATGGCTACACCTTC.